These 10 T cell receptor beta chains came from one sample sequenced in a study of blood T cell repertoires in COVID-19. The assay was immunoSEQ multiplex PCR, and TCRdb's table has in-frame clones only and misses some. Of more than 45,000 clones in the sample, roughly nine tenths are singletons; the top ten hold just under 6.5%. Sequencing was done on a sample of peripheral blood. Receptors were obtained from a man between 65 and 85 years old with active COVID-19.

V gene TRBV19 combines with J gene TRBJ1-2; D is possibly TRBD1 (6 bases). V lost 5 bases and J lost 8, with 12 bases in between. This CDR3 is built from 12 residues. In germline, CDR1 is LNHDA, CDR2 SQIVND (reference sequence). CDR3 sequence (DNA): TGTGCCAGTAGTTCGACAGGCAGCGGCTACACCTTC. Its protein is CASSSTGSGYTF.

The V gene is TRBV11-2, the J gene TRBJ2-1; TRBD2 matches 8 bases. CDR3 length: 15 amino acids. V lost 5 bases to trimming and J lost 3 bases; unmatched junction nucleotides: 6. Germline V gene sequence: CDR1 SGHAT, CDR2 FQNNGV. In DNA form, the CDR3 reads TGTGCCAGCAGCCCAAGCGGGGGAAACTACAATGAGCAGTTCTTC. This translates into CASSPSGGNYNEQFF.

The gene calls are TRBV30 and TRBJ1-3, with D perhaps matching TRBD1 (6 bases). Germline CDR1 is GTSNPN and CDR2 is SVGIG (reference sequence). This CDR3 has 15 amino acids. V gave up 3 bases and J gave up 0 bases, with 12 bases separating them. The chain's CDR3 is CAWSAGGNSGNTIYF. CDR3 coding DNA: TGTGCCTGGAGCGCGGGGGGCAACTCTGGAAACACCATATATTTT.

The chain carries TRBV15 and TRBJ2-5, with 10 bases identical to TRBD2. After removal of 0 bases from V and 6 bases from J, the junction contained 13 bases not matched to a gene. From germline, CDR1 is LNHNV and CDR2 YYDKDF (reference sequence). The CDR3 has 18 residues. For the CDR3, the DNA is TGTGCCACCAGCAGAGATGATAAAGCGGGGGGGCGTCTAAAGACCCAGTACTTC. This sequence encodes CATSRDDKAGGRLKTQYF.

This clone appeared a few times. The chain couples TRBV7-9 to TRBJ1-5, with 7 bases identical to TRBD1. Germline values: CDR1 SEHNR, CDR2 FQNEAQ (reference sequence). With 5 bases clipped from V and 3 bases from J, the junction kept 7 bases outside the gene matches. CDR3 length equals 15 residues. The CDR3 coding sequence is TGTGCCAGCAGCCGTGGCAGGGGGGACAATCAGCCCCAGCATTTT. Protein: CASSRGRGDNQPQHF.

The chain recombines TRBV30 with TRBJ1-2, with 10 bases lining up with TRBD1. CDR1 and CDR2 from the germline V gene are GTSNPN and SVGIG (reference sequence). The CDR3 consists of 14 residues. Trimming removed 5 bases from V and 4 bases from J; junction bases left unmatched: 7. As DNA, the CDR3 is TGTGCCTGGGCTAGGGACAGGGGACTCTATGGCTACACCTTC. This encodes CAWARDRGLYGYTF.

This chain links TRBV6-2 or TRBV6-3 with TRBJ1-1; TRBD1 is a possible D gene (5 bases). In germline, CDR1 is MNHEY, CDR2 SVGEGT. The CDR3 is 13 residues long. Trimming cost V 3 bases and J 3 bases, with 8 bases left between them. CDR3 in amino acids: CASSYTGDTEAFF. In DNA, the CDR3 is TGTGCCAGCAGTTATACGGGGGACACTGAAGCTTTCTTT.

This chain uses TRBV9 with TRBJ2-5, with TRBD1 matching 9 bases. The CDR3 runs to 15 residues. Germline assignment: CDR1 SGDLS and CDR2 YYNGEE. V dropped 4 bases and J dropped 5; count of bases not matched to a gene: 9. The CDR3 DNA follows: TGTGCCAGCAGCTCCGGGACAGGGTTTGGGGAGACCCAGTACTTC. Amino acid sequence: CASSSGTGFGETQYF.

This chain connects TRBV5-1 to TRBJ2-1; 10 bases match TRBD1. The CDR3 runs to 16 residues. CDR1 is SGHRS, CDR2 YFSETQ, per germline. Trimming cost V 4 bases and J 5 bases; bases outside gene matches: 9. The CDR3 sequence: CASSPSDRGKNNEQFF. CDR3 bases: TGCGCCAGCAGCCCCTCGGACAGGGGGAAGAACAATGAGCAGTTCTTC.

This chain links TRBV24-1 with TRBJ2-3, with TRBD2 identical over 10 bases. The V gene end was trimmed by 0 bases and the J gene end by 1 base; junction bases not matched to a gene: 3. The CDR3 spans 17 residues. The V gene's germline CDR1 is KGHDR and CDR2 SFDVKD. CDR3 amino acids: CATSDLWLAGGTDTQYF. The DNA of the CDR3 is TGTGCCACCAGTGATTTGTGGCTAGCGGGGGGCACAGATACGCAGTATTTT.